Following are 27 T cell receptor beta chains from one sample sequenced in a study of shared clonotypes between healthy human individuals. Sequencing was performed with immunoSEQ multiplex PCR; in TCRdb, only in-frame clones are kept and a portion is missing. The table includes roughly 2 million clones, roughly 95% detected once. Sequencing input: naive CD4+ T cells sorted from blood. Stated subset: CD45RA+ positively selected. These TCRs come from a man aged 18 to 29 in good health.

On this clone: One junction end disagrees with the germline gene, perhaps due to a read error. The chain is built from TRBV15 and TRBJ1-5, with 9 positions matching TRBD1. Looked up from germline, CDR1 is LNHNV and CDR2 is YYDKDF (reference sequence). There are 13 residues in the CDR3. The CDR3 bases are TGTGCCACCAGCGGAGACAGGGGGTGGGCCCAGCATTTT. Amino acid sequence: CATSGDRGWAQHF.

This chain joins TRBV19 and TRBJ2-2, with TRBD2 as a possible D gene (5 bases). Germline V lookup: CDR1 LNHDA, CDR2 SQIVND (reference sequence). The V end was cut by 6 bases, the J end by 4 bases, with 9 bases between. This CDR3 is 13 amino acids long. The CDR3 coding sequence is TGTGCCAGTAGGGATCTAGCCACCGGGGAGCTGTTTTTT. Translation: CASRDLATGELFF.

The J gene is TRBJ1-4, the V gene TRBV15; D may be TRBD1 (5 bases). This CDR3 is 14 amino acids long. CDR1 LNHNV and CDR2 YYDKDF come from the germline V gene (reference sequence). Trimming took 4 bases from V and 0 from J, leaving 6 bases between them. In DNA, the CDR3 is TGTGCCACCAGCACGGGACCAACTAATGAAAAACTGTTTTTT. Residues: CATSTGPTNEKLFF.

The chain carries TRBV7-2 and TRBJ2-3, with D maybe TRBD1 (5 bases). The CDR3 length is 14 residues. Germline V gives CDR1 SGHTA, CDR2 FQGNSA. With 5 bases removed from V and 2 bases from J, the gap between germline ends came to 11 bases. The chain's CDR3 is CASSPGGATDTQYF. CDR3 bases: TGTGCCAGCAGCCCGGGTGGGGCCACAGATACGCAGTATTTT.

The V and J genes are TRBV5-4 and TRBJ2-3; no firm D call. Looked up from germline, CDR1 is SGHNT and CDR2 is YYREEE (reference sequence). The CDR3 sequence is 15 residues long. Deletions cut 0 bases from V and 1 base from J, with 9 bases between. CDR3 in DNA: TGTGCCAGCAGCTTGGCGAGCGCCCGCACAGATACGCAGTATTTT. It codes for CASSLASARTDTQYF.

The V call is TRBV14, the J call TRBJ2-3; 9 positions match TRBD2. CDR1 SGHDN and CDR2 FVKESK come from the germline V gene. The CDR3 runs 16 residues. Trimming at V came to 1 base and at J to 3 bases, leaving 5 bases not matched to a gene. In DNA, the CDR3 is TGTGCCAGCAGCCAAGTAGCGGGAGTGGCGACAGATACGCAGTATTTT. It codes for CASSQVAGVATDTQYF.

A note on this clone: This may be a read error: a much more frequent sequence differs by one nucleotide. The sample carries other DNA sequences with the same CDR3. V and J are TRBV7-9 and TRBJ1-2; D remains unclear. Germline CDR1 reads SEHNR; CDR2 reads FQNEAQ (reference sequence). This CDR3 has 12 residues. V was clipped by 5 bases and J by 3 bases, with 7 bases between them. The CDR3 here is CASSLRDYGYTF. Here the CDR3 DNA reads TGTGCCAGCAGCCTGAGGGACTATGGCTACACCTTC.

This rearrangement joins TRBV18 to TRBJ2-3, with 13 bases fitting TRBD2. Looked up from germline, CDR1 is KGHSH and CDR2 is LQKENI. The CDR3 is 16 amino acids. Trimming at V came to 0 bases and at J to 6 bases, leaving 3 bases not matched to a gene. The CDR3 bases are TGTGCCAGCTCACCACCGGGACTAGCGGGATCGGATACGCAGTATTTT. Its protein product is CASSPPGLAGSDTQYF.

The J gene is TRBJ1-6, the V gene TRBV11-2; D might be TRBD1 (6 bases). V was cut by 3 bases and J by 7 bases, with 16 bases left in between. Per the germline V gene, CDR1 is SGHAT and CDR2 is FQNNGV. The CDR3 totals 16 residues. In DNA, the CDR3 is TGTGCCAGCAGCTTGGTGAGGGGGGGGAAAAATTCACCCCTCCACTTT. Encoded protein: CASSLVRGGKNSPLHF.

For this clone: At the DNA level, this CDR3 is encoded by other sequences in the same sample as well. The rearrangement joins TRBV9 to TRBJ2-2, with 13 bases matching TRBD2. CDR3 length: 16 amino acids. Germline loops: CDR1 SGDLS, CDR2 YYNGEE. After removal of 2 bases from V and 8 bases from J, the junction contained 6 bases not matched to a gene. CDR3 nucleotide sequence: TGTGCCAGCAGCGTCACTAGCGGGAGGGTTACTGGGGAGCTGTTTTTT. Translated: CASSVTSGRVTGELFF.

The V gene is TRBV10-3, the J gene TRBJ1-2, with D unresolved. The V and J ends lost 7 bases and 8 bases respectively, with 20 bases between them. The CDR3 is made up of 14 amino acids. From germline, CDR1 is ENHRY and CDR2 SYGVKD. CDR3 coding DNA: TGTGCCATCACTATAGACGCCTTCCAAGGGGGCTACACCTTC. Its translation: CAITIDAFQGGYTF.

J is TRBJ2-1 and V is TRBV7-2; 7 nucleotides align to TRBD2. Germline V gene sequence: CDR1 SGHTA, CDR2 FQGNSA. The CDR3 sequence is 15 residues long. V dropped 1 base and J dropped 6; count of bases not matched to a gene: 6. CDR3 in DNA: TGTGCCAGCAGCTTAGGTAGCGGGTTGGCCAATGAGCAGTTCTTC. It specifies CASSLGSGLANEQFF.

The genes are TRBV18 and TRBJ1-2; the D gene is possibly TRBD1 (6 bases). Looked up from germline, CDR1 is KGHSH and CDR2 is LQKENI. Trimming removed 4 bases from V and 3 bases from J, with 15 bases in between. CDR3 size: 15 residues. This chain's CDR3 is CASSQNIRQDYGYTF. In DNA, the CDR3 is TGTGCCAGCTCACAGAACATCCGACAGGACTATGGCTACACCTTC.

This chain joins TRBV5-4 and TRBJ2-3, with a possible D match to TRBD1 (6 bases). V gave up 1 base and J gave up 6 bases, with 12 bases separating them. The length of the CDR3 is 14 residues. The germline CDR1 and CDR2 sequences are SGHNT and YYREEE (reference sequence). The CDR3 DNA follows: TGTGCCAGCAGCTTGATACAGGGAGCCGATACGCAGTATTTT. Protein: CASSLIQGADTQYF.

This clone was observed many times. This chain connects TRBV18 to TRBJ2-3; the match to TRBD1 covers 8 bases. With V trimmed by 4 bases and J by 1 base, 7 bases remained unmatched. This CDR3 is built from 16 residues. Germline V lookup: CDR1 KGHSH, CDR2 LQKENI. DNA of the CDR3: TGTGCCAGCTCACTCGTAGGACAGGGAGGCACAGATACGCAGTATTTT. It is translated as CASSLVGQGGTDTQYF.

CDR3 protein: CASSQDTLAKNIQYF. The CDR3 nucleotides are TGTGCCAGCAGTCAAGACACGCTAGCCAAAAACATTCAGTACTTC. This chain connects TRBV6-6 to TRBJ2-4; D uncertain. Germline V gene data show CDR1 as MNHNY and CDR2 as SVGAGI (reference sequence). Deletions cut 5 bases from V and 0 bases from J, with 11 bases between. The length of the CDR3 is 15 residues.

This clone was found once. The chain employs TRBV27 and TRBJ1-6, with D perhaps TRBD1 (5 bases). In germline, CDR1 is MNHEY, CDR2 SMNVEV (reference sequence). V was trimmed by 2 bases and J by 7 bases, leaving 15 bases between them. This CDR3 has 16 amino acids. CDR3 bases: TGTGCCAGCAGTTTAAGACAGATCAATGTAAATTCACCCCTCCACTTT. This gives the protein CASSLRQINVNSPLHF.

The chain's CDR3 is CASSVRDRGISYEQYF. The CDR3 DNA reads as TGTGCCAGCAGTGTCCGGGACAGGGGCATCTCCTACGAGCAGTACTTC. The chain has TRBV2 and TRBJ2-7; 10 bases map to TRBD1. J was trimmed by 0 bases and V by 4 bases; bases with no gene match: 6. This CDR3 is 16 amino acids long. Germline V gene lookup returns CDR1 SNHLY and CDR2 FYNNEI.

The V and J genes are TRBV27 and TRBJ2-1; 7 positions agree with TRBD2. Germline V gene sequence: CDR1 MNHEY, CDR2 SMNVEV (reference sequence). The CDR3 runs to 15 residues. V dropped 2 bases and J dropped 6; count of bases not matched to a gene: 7. The CDR3 loop reads CASSLPPAGVNEQFF. CDR3 sequence (DNA): TGTGCCAGCAGTTTACCGCCCGCGGGAGTCAATGAGCAGTTCTTC.

The chain carries TRBV5-6 and TRBJ1-1, with D uncertain. Germline values: CDR1 SGHDT, CDR2 YYEEEE. The CDR3 loop spans 15 amino acids. Trimming stripped 3 bases from V and 1 base from J, with 13 bases between. The DNA of the CDR3 is TGTGCCAGCAGCTCCTCCCGCCGGCGGAACACTGAAGCTTTCTTT. Protein sequence: CASSSSRRRNTEAFF. Using reference TRBV5-6 and TRBJ1-1 for the parts outside the CDR3, the full variable domain is DAGVTQSPTHLIKTRGQQVTLRCSPKSGHDTVSWYQQALGQGPQFIFQYYEEEERQRGNFPDRFSGHQFPNYSSELNVNALLLGDSALYLCASSSSRRRNTEAFFGQGTRLTVV.

The chain recombines TRBV19 with TRBJ1-1; unclear D gene. This CDR3 spans 14 amino acids. Trimming took 1 base from V and 4 from J, leaving 10 bases between them. From germline, CDR1 is LNHDA and CDR2 SQIVND (reference sequence). Written as DNA, the CDR3 is TGTGCCAGTAGTATAGGGGTCCTCAGCACTGAAGCTTTCTTT. Amino acids: CASSIGVLSTEAFF. Drawing the rest from reference TRBV19 and TRBJ1-1, the complete variable domain is DGGITQSPKYLFRKEGQNVTLSCEQNLNHDAMYWYRQDPGQGLRLIYYSQIVNDFQKGDIAEGYSVSREKKESFPLTVTSAQKNPTAFYLCASSIGVLSTEAFFGQGTRLTVV.

The chain employs TRBV6-6 and TRBJ1-4; TRBD1 aligns across 7 bases. The junction had 13 bases not matched to a gene; V was cut back by 7 bases and J by 8 bases. Germline V gene sequence: CDR1 MNHNY, CDR2 SVGAGI (reference sequence). This CDR3 is 15 amino acids long. The CDR3 is CASIYLQGNGEKLFF. In nucleotides, the CDR3 is TGTGCCAGCATCTACCTACAGGGGAATGGGGAAAAACTGTTTTTT.

J is TRBJ1-2 and V is TRBV28; D perhaps matches TRBD1 (6 bases). This CDR3 has 14 amino acids. Per germline, CDR1 MDHEN and CDR2 SYDVKM. Trimming shortened V by 6 bases and J by 4 bases, and 15 bases separated the two germline ends. CDR3 amino acids: CASRVSRGAYGYTF. In nucleotides, the CDR3 is TGTGCCAGCAGGGTTTCTCGGGGGGCCTATGGCTACACCTTC.

This chain joins TRBV7-2 and TRBJ2-2, with D hard to call. Deletions cut 9 bases from V and 0 bases from J, with 8 bases between. CDR1 is SGHTA, CDR2 FQGNSA, per germline. The CDR3 is made up of 13 amino acids. CDR3 in amino acids: CARTGPNTGELFF. In nucleotides, the CDR3 is TGTGCCAGAACTGGCCCGAACACCGGGGAGCTGTTTTTT.

The V gene is TRBV5-6, the J gene TRBJ2-3; D gene unclear. V shed 5 bases and J shed 2 bases, with 9 bases lying between them. Germline V gene lookup returns CDR1 SGHDT and CDR2 YYEEEE. CDR3 length equals 13 residues. Here the CDR3 reads CASSLMNTDTQYF. The DNA of the CDR3 is TGTGCCAGCAGTTTGATGAACACAGATACGCAGTATTTT.

The rearrangement links TRBV9 to TRBJ1-6, with 9 bases lining up with TRBD1. The CDR3 runs to 18 residues. V lost 4 bases to trimming and J lost 0 bases; unmatched junction nucleotides: 8. CDR1 is SGDLS, CDR2 YYNGEE, per germline. The CDR3: CASSTTGGGGSYNSPLHF. CDR3 nucleotide sequence: TGTGCCAGCAGCACAACAGGGGGCGGAGGCTCCTATAATTCACCCCTCCACTTT.

This CDR3 is CASSPTLGQTSVNYGYTF. In DNA form, the CDR3 reads TGTGCCAGTAGTCCGACCCTAGGACAGACGTCTGTTAACTATGGCTACACCTTC. The chain has TRBV19 and TRBJ1-2; possible D gene TRBD1, 6 bases. This CDR3 comprises 18 residues. Trimming pared 5 bases from V and 1 base from J, leaving 23 bases between. Germline CDR1 and CDR2: LNHDA and SQIVND (reference sequence).